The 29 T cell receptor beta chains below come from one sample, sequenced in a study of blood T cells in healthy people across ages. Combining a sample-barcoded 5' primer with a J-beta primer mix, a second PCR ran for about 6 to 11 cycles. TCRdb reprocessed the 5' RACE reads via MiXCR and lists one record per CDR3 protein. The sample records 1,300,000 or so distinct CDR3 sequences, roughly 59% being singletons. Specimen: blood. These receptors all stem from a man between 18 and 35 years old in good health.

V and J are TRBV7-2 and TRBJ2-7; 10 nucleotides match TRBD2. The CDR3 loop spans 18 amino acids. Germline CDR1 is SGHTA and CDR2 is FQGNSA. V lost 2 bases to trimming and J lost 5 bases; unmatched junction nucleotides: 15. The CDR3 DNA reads TGTGCCAGCAGCTTAACCGCGGGGTCAGCGGGGGGGCGTGACGAGCAGTACTTC. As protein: CASSLTAGSAGGRDEQYF.

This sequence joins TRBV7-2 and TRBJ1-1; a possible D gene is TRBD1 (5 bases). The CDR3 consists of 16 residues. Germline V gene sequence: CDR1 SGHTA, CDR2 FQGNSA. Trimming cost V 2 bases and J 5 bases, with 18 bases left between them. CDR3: CASSLRAFSGRTEAFF. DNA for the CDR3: TGTGCCAGCAGCTTAAGAGCATTTTCAGGGAGAACTGAAGCTTTCTTT.

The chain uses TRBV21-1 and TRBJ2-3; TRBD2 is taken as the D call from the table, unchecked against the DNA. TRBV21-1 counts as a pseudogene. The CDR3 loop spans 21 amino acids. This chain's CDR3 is CASSNRRPSRTSGAITDTQYF. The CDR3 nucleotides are TGTGCCAGCAGCAATAGAAGGCCCTCACGGACTAGCGGGGCAATCACAGATACGCAGTATTTT.

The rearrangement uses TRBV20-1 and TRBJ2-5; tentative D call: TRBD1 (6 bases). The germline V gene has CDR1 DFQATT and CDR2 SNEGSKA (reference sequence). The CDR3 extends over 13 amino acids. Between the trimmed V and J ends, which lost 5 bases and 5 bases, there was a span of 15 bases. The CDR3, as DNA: TGCAGTGCTGCTCCAGGGGCCGGCGAGACCCAGTACTTC. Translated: CSAAPGAGETQYF.

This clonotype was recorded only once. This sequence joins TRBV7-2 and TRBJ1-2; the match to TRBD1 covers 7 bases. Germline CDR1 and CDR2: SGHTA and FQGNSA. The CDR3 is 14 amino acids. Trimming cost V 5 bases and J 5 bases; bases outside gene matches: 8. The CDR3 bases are TGTGCCAGCAGCATAGGGACAGACAAGTATGGCTACACCTTC. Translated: CASSIGTDKYGYTF.

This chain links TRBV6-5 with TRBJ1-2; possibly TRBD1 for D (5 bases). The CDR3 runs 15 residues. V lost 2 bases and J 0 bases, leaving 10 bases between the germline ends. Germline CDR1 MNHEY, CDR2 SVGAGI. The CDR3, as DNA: TGTGCCAGCAGTTACGACACAGGCGCTAACTATGGCTACACCTTC. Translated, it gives CASSYDTGANYGYTF.

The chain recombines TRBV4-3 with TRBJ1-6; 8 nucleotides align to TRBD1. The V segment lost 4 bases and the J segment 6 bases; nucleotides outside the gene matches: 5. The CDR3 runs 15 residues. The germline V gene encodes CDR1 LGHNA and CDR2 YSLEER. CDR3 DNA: TGCGCCAGCAGCCTTGGGACAGGAGTTAATTCACCCCTCCACTTT. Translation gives CASSLGTGVNSPLHF.

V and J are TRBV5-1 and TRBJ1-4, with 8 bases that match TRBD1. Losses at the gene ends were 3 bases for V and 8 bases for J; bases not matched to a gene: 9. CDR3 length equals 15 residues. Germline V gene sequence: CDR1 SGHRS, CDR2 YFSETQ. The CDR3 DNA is TGCGCCAGCAGCTATCGGACAGGGACGGGGGAAAAACTGTTTTTT. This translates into CASSYRTGTGEKLFF.

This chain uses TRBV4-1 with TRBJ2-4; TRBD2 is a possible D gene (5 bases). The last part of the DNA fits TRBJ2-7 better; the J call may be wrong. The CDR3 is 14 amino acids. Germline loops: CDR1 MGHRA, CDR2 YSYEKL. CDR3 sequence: CASSYRTGTYEQYF. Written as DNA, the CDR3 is TGCGCCAGCAGTTACCGGACCGGGACCTACGAGCAGTACTTC.

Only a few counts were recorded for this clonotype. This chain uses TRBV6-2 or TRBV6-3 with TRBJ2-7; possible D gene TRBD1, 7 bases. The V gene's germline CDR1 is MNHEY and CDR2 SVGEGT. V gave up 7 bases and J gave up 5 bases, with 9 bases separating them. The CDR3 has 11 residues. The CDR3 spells CASTRGDEQYF. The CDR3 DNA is TGTGCCAGCACCAGGGGGGACGAGCAGTACTTC.

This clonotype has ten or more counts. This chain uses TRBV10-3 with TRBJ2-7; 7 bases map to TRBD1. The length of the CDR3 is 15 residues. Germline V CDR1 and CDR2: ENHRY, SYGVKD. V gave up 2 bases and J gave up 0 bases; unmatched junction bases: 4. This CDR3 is CAISEPTGFSYEQYF. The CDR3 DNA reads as TGTGCCATCAGTGAGCCGACAGGGTTCTCCTACGAGCAGTACTTC.

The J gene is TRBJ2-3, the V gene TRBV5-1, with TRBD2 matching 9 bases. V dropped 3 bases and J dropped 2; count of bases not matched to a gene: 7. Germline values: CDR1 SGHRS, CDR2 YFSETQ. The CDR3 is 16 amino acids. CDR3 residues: CASSSLAGVPTDTQYF. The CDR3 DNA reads TGCGCCAGCAGCTCCTTAGCGGGAGTACCCACAGATACGCAGTATTTT.

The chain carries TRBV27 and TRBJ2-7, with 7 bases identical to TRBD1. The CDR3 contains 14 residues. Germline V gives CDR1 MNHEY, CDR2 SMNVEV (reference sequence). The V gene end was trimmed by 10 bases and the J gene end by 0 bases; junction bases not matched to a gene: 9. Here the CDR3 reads CATKRGDSSYEQYF. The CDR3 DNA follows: TGTGCCACCAAACGAGGGGACAGCTCCTACGAGCAGTACTTC.

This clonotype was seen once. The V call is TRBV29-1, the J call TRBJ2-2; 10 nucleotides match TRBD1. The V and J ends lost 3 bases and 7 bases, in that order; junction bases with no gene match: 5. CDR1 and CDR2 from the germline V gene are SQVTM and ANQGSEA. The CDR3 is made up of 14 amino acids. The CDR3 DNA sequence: TGCAGCGTTGATGTGACAGGGGGCATCGGGGAGCTGTTTTTT. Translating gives CSVDVTGGIGELFF.

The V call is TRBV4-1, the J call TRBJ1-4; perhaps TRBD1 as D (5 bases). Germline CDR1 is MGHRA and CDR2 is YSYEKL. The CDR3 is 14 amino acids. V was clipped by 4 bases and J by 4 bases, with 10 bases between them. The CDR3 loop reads CASSPGSNNEKLFF. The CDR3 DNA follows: TGCGCCAGCAGCCCAGGGTCCAATAATGAAAAACTGTTTTTT.

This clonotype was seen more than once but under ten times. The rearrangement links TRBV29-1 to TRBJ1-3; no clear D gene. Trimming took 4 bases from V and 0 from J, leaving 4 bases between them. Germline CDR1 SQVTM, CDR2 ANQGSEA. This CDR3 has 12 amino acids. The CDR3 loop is CSVGYSGNTIYF. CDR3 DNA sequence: TGCAGCGTTGGGTACTCTGGAAACACCATATATTTT.

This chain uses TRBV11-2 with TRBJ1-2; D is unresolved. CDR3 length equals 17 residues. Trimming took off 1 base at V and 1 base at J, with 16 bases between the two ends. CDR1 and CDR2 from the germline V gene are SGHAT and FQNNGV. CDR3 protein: CASSLGPAVRLNYGYTF. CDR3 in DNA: TGTGCCAGCAGCTTAGGTCCCGCGGTACGCCTTAACTATGGCTACACCTTC.

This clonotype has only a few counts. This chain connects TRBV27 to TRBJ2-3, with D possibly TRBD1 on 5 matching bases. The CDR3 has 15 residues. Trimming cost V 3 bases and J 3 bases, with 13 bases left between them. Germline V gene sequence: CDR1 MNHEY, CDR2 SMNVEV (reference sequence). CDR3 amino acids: CASSFTGPPTDTQYF. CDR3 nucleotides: TGTGCCAGCAGTTTCACAGGACCCCCGACAGATACGCAGTATTTT.

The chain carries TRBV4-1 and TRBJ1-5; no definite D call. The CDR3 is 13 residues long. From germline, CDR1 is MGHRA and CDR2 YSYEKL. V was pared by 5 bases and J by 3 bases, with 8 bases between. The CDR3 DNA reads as TGCGCCAGCAGCTTGATCCTCAATCAGCCCCAGCATTTT. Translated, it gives CASSLILNQPQHF.

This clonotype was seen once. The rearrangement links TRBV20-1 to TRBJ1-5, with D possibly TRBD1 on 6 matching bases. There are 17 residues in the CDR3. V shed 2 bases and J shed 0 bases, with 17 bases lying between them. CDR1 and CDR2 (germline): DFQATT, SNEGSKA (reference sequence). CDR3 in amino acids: CSARRPEGEYSNQPQHF. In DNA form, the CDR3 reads TGCAGTGCTAGAAGACCTGAGGGGGAGTATAGCAATCAGCCCCAGCATTTT.

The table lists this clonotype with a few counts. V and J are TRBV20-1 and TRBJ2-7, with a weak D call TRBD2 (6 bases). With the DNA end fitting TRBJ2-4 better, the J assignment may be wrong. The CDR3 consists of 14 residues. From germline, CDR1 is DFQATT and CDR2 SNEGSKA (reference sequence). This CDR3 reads CSARDPRLVSIQYF. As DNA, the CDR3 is TGCAGTGCTAGAGACCCCCGACTAGTGAGCATTCAGTACTTC.

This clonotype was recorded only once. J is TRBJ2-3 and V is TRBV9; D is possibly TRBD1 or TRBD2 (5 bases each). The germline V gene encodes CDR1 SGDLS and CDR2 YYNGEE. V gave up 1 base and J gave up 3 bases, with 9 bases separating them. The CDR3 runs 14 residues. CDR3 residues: CASSVRWGTDTQYF. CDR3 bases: TGTGCCAGCAGCGTAAGGTGGGGGACAGATACGCAGTATTTT. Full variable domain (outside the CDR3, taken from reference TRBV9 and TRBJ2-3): DSGVTQTPKHLITATGQRVTLRCSPRSGDLSVYWYQQSLDQGLQFLIQYYNGEERAKGNILERFSAQQFPDLHSELNLSSLELGDSALYFCASSVRWGTDTQYFGPGTRLTVL.

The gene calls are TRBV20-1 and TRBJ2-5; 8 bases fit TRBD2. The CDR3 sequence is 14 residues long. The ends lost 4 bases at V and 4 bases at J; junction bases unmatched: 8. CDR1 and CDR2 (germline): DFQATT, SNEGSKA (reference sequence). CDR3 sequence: CSANSGARIETQYF. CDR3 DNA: TGCAGTGCTAATAGCGGGGCTCGGATAGAGACCCAGTACTTC.

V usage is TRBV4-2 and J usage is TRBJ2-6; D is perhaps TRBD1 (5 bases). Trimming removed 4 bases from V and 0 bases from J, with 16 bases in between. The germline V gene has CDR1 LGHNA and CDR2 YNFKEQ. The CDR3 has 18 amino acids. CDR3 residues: CASSRDRGAPSGANVLTF. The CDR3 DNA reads TGTGCCAGCAGCCGAGACCGTGGGGCTCCCTCTGGGGCCAACGTCCTGACTTTC.

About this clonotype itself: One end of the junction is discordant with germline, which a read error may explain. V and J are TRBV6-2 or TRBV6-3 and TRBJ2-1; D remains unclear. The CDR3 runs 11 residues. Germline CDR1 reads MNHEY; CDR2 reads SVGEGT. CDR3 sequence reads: CASSYPNEQSF. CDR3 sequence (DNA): TGTGCCAGCAGTTACCCCAATGAGCAGTCCTTC.

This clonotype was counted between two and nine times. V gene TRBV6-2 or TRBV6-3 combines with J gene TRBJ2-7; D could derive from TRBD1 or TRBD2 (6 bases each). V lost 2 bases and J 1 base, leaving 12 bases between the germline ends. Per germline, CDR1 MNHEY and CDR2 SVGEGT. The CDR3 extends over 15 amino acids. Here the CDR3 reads CASSYPGGGSYEQYF. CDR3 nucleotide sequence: TGTGCCAGCAGTTACCCCGGAGGGGGGTCCTACGAGCAGTACTTC.

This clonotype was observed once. The chain's CDR3 is CASSQDGRGERYEQYF. CDR3 nucleotide sequence: TGTGCCAGCAGCCAAGATGGCAGGGGAGAACGCTACGAGCAGTACTTC. The chain links TRBV3-1 to TRBJ2-7; possibly TRBD1 for D (6 bases). Germline assignment: CDR1 LGHDT and CDR2 YNNKEL (reference sequence). The CDR3 is 16 residues long. The V end was cut by 0 bases, the J end by 3 bases, with 15 bases between.

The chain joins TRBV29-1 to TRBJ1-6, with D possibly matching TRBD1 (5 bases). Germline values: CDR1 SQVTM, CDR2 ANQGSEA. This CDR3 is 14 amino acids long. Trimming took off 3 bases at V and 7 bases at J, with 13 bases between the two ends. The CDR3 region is CSVEGDGANSPLHF. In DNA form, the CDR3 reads TGCAGCGTTGAGGGGGACGGGGCAAATTCACCCCTCCACTTT.

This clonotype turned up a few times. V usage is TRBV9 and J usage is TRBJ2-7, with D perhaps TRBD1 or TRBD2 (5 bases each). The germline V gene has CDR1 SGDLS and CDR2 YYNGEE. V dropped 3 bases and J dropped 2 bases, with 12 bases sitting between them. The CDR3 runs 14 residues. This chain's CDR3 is CASSATRDPYEQYF. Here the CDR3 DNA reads TGTGCCAGCAGCGCCACGAGGGACCCCTACGAGCAGTACTTC.